These 24 T cell receptor beta chains were sequenced from one sample in a study of CD8+CD57+ T cells in acquired aplastic anemia. Genomic DNA constituted the template upon which TCR beta VDJ and CDR3 profiling was performed. Each CDR3 protein is one row after TCRdb ran MiXCR on the reads. The table records 150,000 or so distinct CDR3 sequences, around half of them present only once. Sequenced patients had shown CD8+CD57+ cell expansion by flow cytometry. The material sequenced was sorted CD4+, CD8+, or CD8+CD57+ T cells (not recorded which) from PBMCs. These receptors all stem from a human donor with aplastic anemia.

The rearrangement joins TRBV20-1 to TRBJ2-3, with D tentatively TRBD1 or TRBD2 (7 bases each). CDR1 and CDR2 from the germline V gene are DFQATT and SNEGSKA (reference sequence). The CDR3 is 14 residues long. V was shortened by 5 bases and J by 2 bases, with 14 bases between the two germline ends. The CDR3 spells CSASGGTITDTQYF. The CDR3 nucleotides read TGCAGTGCTTCAGGGGGGACTATCACAGATACGCAGTATTTT.

This clonotype was seen repeatedly, ten times or more. V usage is TRBV5-1 and J usage is TRBJ2-3; D uncertain. The CDR3 length is 15 residues. V was shortened by 0 bases and J by 2 bases, with 10 bases between the two germline ends. Germline CDR1 is SGHRS and CDR2 is YFSETQ. CDR3 sequence (DNA): TGCGCCAGCAGCTTGGCCTTAGGGCCCACAGATACGCAGTATTTT. The encoded protein is CASSLALGPTDTQYF.

As to this clonotype: A much larger clone lies a single base off, so this may be a read error. The V call is TRBV5-1, the J call TRBJ2-3; 8 bases fit TRBD2. The CDR3 loop spans 14 amino acids. The ends lost 6 bases at V and 1 base at J; junction bases unmatched: 4. Germline V gene data show CDR1 as SGHRS and CDR2 as YFSETQ. CDR3 in amino acids: CASKTSGGTDTQYF. CDR3 nucleotide sequence: TGCGCCAGCAAAACTAGCGGAGGCACAGATACGCAGTATTTT. The whole variable domain, filled in from reference TRBV5-1 and TRBJ2-3, reads KAGVTQTPRYLIKTRGQQVTLSCSPISGHRSVSWYQQTPGQGLQFLFEYFSETQRNKGNFPGRFSGRQFSNSRSEMNVSTLELGDSALYLCASKTSGGTDTQYFGPGTRLTVL.

CDR3 amino acids: CSARDLQENTEAFF. Here the CDR3 DNA reads TGCAGTGCTAGAGACCTACAGGAGAACACTGAAGCTTTCTTT. The chain couples TRBV20-1 to TRBJ1-1, with D tentatively TRBD1 (5 bases). Germline V lookup: CDR1 DFQATT, CDR2 SNEGSKA (reference sequence). The CDR3 sequence is 14 residues long. The V and J ends lost 0 bases and 1 base respectively, with 9 bases between them.

Note on this clonotype: A read error may be the cause here, since a much bigger clone is one base away. The CDR3 spells CAISLGQYNQPQHF. CDR3 in DNA: TGTGCCATCAGTCTCGGACAGTACAATCAGCCCCAGCATTTT. The V call is TRBV10-3, the J call TRBJ1-5; TRBD1 might be the D (6 bases). The V and J ends lost 5 bases and 3 bases respectively, with 11 bases between them. CDR3 size: 14 residues. From germline, CDR1 is ENHRY and CDR2 SYGVKD.

This clonotype appeared many times. The CDR3 protein is CASSADRVVREQYF. CDR3 coding DNA: TGTGCCAGCAGCGCGGACAGGGTAGTCCGCGAGCAGTACTTC. V gene TRBV5-4 combines with J gene TRBJ2-7; 8 positions agree with TRBD1. The CDR3 runs 14 residues. The V gene's germline CDR1 is SGHNT and CDR2 YYREEE (reference sequence). V trimming: 4 bases; J trimming: 6 bases; junction bases outside the gene matches: 9. Full variable domain (missing parts from reference TRBV5-4 and TRBJ2-7): ETGVTQSPTHLIKTRGQQVTLRCSSQSGHNTVSWYQQALGQGPQFIFQYYREEENGRGNFPPRFSGLQFPNYSSELNVNALELDDSALYLCASSADRVVREQYFGPGTRLTVT.

This clonotype was picked up many times. The rearrangement uses TRBV6-5 and TRBJ2-7, with 8 bases that match TRBD1. This CDR3 has 16 amino acids. Looked up from germline, CDR1 is MNHEY and CDR2 is SVGAGI. V shed 0 bases and J 2 bases; nucleotides not matched to a gene: 6. The CDR3 sequence: CASSYSRQGKAYEQYF. The CDR3 region has the DNA TGTGCCAGCAGTTACTCGCGACAGGGGAAAGCCTACGAGCAGTACTTC.

This clonotype occurred many times. The CDR3 nucleotides are TGTGCCAGCAGTTTGAAGCGTGAAGCTTTCTTT. The encoded protein is CASSLKREAFF. This chain connects TRBV28 to TRBJ1-1, with no clear D. V dropped 3 bases and J dropped 7 bases, with 6 bases sitting between them. The germline CDR1 and CDR2 sequences are MDHEN and SYDVKM. This CDR3 spans 11 amino acids.

This clonotype was seen ten or more times. The chain joins TRBV7-3 to TRBJ2-2, with D perhaps assigned TRBD1 or TRBD2 (6 bases each). Trimming took 2 bases from V and 7 from J, leaving 11 bases between them. CDR1 is SGHTA, CDR2 FQGTGA, per germline. The CDR3 contains 14 residues. CDR3 amino acids: CASSLRGQGGELFF. In DNA form, the CDR3 reads TGTGCCAGCAGCTTACGGGGGCAGGGCGGGGAGCTGTTTTTT.

This clonotype was seen repeatedly, ten times or more. The chain combines TRBV12-3 or TRBV12-4 with TRBJ2-3; a possible D gene is TRBD1 (6 bases). The V gene lost 5 bases and the J gene lost 3 bases, with 18 bases spanning the gap. The CDR3 consists of 16 residues. The CDR3 is CASSPLNRVRTDTQYF. The CDR3 nucleotides read TGTGCCAGCAGTCCCTTAAACAGGGTGCGGACAGATACGCAGTATTTT.

This clonotype has at least ten counts. The chain links TRBV19 to TRBJ1-2; D is undetermined. The CDR3 length is 11 residues. Germline V CDR1 and CDR2: LNHDA, SQIVND (reference sequence). The germline V and J ends were trimmed by 4 bases and 8 bases, with 8 bases remaining between them. CDR3 sequence: CASSTPQGYTF. The CDR3 coding sequence is TGTGCCAGTAGTACCCCCCAGGGCTACACCTTC.

The J gene is TRBJ1-2, the V gene TRBV20-1; tentative D call: TRBD1 (5 bases). V was shortened by 6 bases and J by 8 bases, with 13 bases between the two germline ends. The CDR3 contains 11 residues. In germline, CDR1 is DFQATT, CDR2 SNEGSKA (reference sequence). CDR3 in DNA: TGCAGTGCCCCGTCGCGGGGGGGCTACACCTTC. Protein sequence: CSAPSRGGYTF.

A note on this clonotype: The junction and the germline gene differ at one end; a read error may be behind it. The J gene is TRBJ2-1, the V gene TRBV15; TRBD1 matches at 8 bases. The CDR3 is 16 residues long. Germline lookup yields CDR1 LNHNV and CDR2 YYDKDF (reference sequence). The CDR3 nucleotides read TGTGCCACCAGCAGAGATCTCGCAGGGGGCTACGATGAGCAGTTCTTC. This gives the protein CATSRDLAGGYDEQFF.

In this sample, this clonotype turned up once. The junction departs from the called germline gene at one end, perhaps through a read error. This chain joins TRBV29-1 and TRBJ1-1; 7 bases agree with TRBD1. Per the germline V gene, CDR1 is SQVTM and CDR2 is ANQGSEA. The CDR3 sequence is 12 residues long. CDR3 amino acids: CSAEDLTGEAFF. In DNA, the CDR3 is TGCAGCGCTGAAGATTTGACAGGGGAAGCTTTCTTT.

The genes are TRBV28 and TRBJ1-4; 7 bases fit TRBD1. CDR1 and CDR2 (germline): MDHEN, SYDVKM. The CDR3 length is 14 residues. Trimming cost V 8 bases and J 8 bases; bases outside gene matches: 11. CDR3 sequence: CASGLTGRDEKLFF. CDR3 DNA: TGTGCCAGCGGGTTGACAGGGAGGGACGAAAAACTGTTTTTT.

This clonotype was seen repeatedly, ten times or more. DNA of the CDR3: TGTGCCAGCAGCCCTCGTGCGGGGACGGATTCACCCCTCCACTTT. Translating it yields CASSPRAGTDSPLHF. The chain is built from TRBV11-3 and TRBJ1-6, with D possibly being TRBD1 (5 bases). This CDR3 is 15 amino acids long. Germline V gives CDR1 SGHNT, CDR2 YENEEA. V gave up 5 bases and J gave up 8 bases, with 16 bases separating them.

The chain has TRBV2 and TRBJ2-5; maybe TRBD1 (5 bases). V shed 2 bases and J shed 3 bases, with 10 bases lying between them. Germline V gives CDR1 SNHLY, CDR2 FYNNEI. The CDR3 runs to 14 residues. The CDR3 nucleotides read TGTGCCAGCAGTGAACAGGGCGGTAAAGAGACCCAGTACTTC. Translating it yields CASSEQGGKETQYF.

V is TRBV20-1 and J is TRBJ2-2; D may be TRBD1 (6 bases). This CDR3 is built from 15 residues. V was clipped by 3 bases and J by 6 bases, with 17 bases between them. Germline V CDR1 and CDR2: DFQATT, SNEGSKA (reference sequence). The CDR3 spells CSASDDRYNAGELFF. In nucleotides, the CDR3 is TGCAGTGCTAGCGACGACAGGTACAACGCCGGGGAGCTGTTTTTT.

J is TRBJ2-5 and V is TRBV12-3 or TRBV12-4, with D hard to call. This CDR3 contains 12 residues. Trimming took off 3 bases at V and 5 bases at J, with 7 bases between the two ends. Here the CDR3 reads CASSFRSETQYF. Written as DNA, the CDR3 is TGTGCCAGCAGTTTTAGATCGGAGACCCAGTACTTC.

This clonotype was counted at least ten times. The rearrangement joins TRBV6-1 to TRBJ2-5; D is undetermined. Deletions cut 6 bases from V and 1 base from J, with 15 bases between. CDR3 size: 15 residues. Germline CDR1 is MNHNS and CDR2 is SASEGT. CDR3 sequence: CASSPGPTSQETQYF. For the CDR3, the DNA is TGTGCCAGCAGCCCAGGACCGACCAGCCAAGAGACCCAGTACTTC.

This clonotype was counted between two and nine times. This rearrangement joins TRBV10-3 to TRBJ1-5; perhaps TRBD1 as D (5 bases). This CDR3 spans 15 amino acids. V was pared by 3 bases and J by 6 bases, with 15 bases between. Germline V CDR1 and CDR2: ENHRY, SYGVKD. CDR3 residues: CAISDSQGSGQPQHF. The CDR3 coding sequence is TGTGCCATCAGTGATTCCCAGGGTTCAGGTCAGCCCCAGCATTTT.

This chain links TRBV20-1 with TRBJ2-1, with TRBD2 matching over 10 bases. V shed 0 bases, J shed 8 bases, and the junction held 7 bases outside the gene matches. The germline CDR1 and CDR2 sequences are DFQATT and SNEGSKA (reference sequence). The CDR3 length is 15 residues. The CDR3 DNA follows: TGCAGTGCTAGAGATCAAGCGGGAGGGCGCGATGAGCAGTTCTTC. Its protein product is CSARDQAGGRDEQFF.

Of note for this clonotype: A much more abundant neighbour one base away suggests this may be a read error. CDR3 nucleotides: TGTGCCAGCACCCCAACGGGACTAGCGACATACAATGAGCAGTTCTTC. Translation: CASTPTGLATYNEQFF. The rearrangement uses TRBV19 and TRBJ2-1; 10 positions agree with TRBD2. The CDR3 totals 16 residues. After removal of 9 bases from V and 4 bases from J, the junction contained 12 bases not matched to a gene. Germline CDR1 is LNHDA and CDR2 is SQIVND (reference sequence).

The J gene is TRBJ2-1, the V gene TRBV20-1; 11 nucleotides agree with TRBD2. V gave up 1 base and J gave up 7 bases; unmatched junction bases: 6. The CDR3 contains 15 residues. The germline V gene has CDR1 DFQATT and CDR2 SNEGSKA (reference sequence). The CDR3: CSARAVAGGPNEQFF. As DNA, the CDR3 is TGCAGTGCTAGAGCTGTAGCGGGAGGGCCTAATGAGCAGTTCTTC.